What follows are 20 T cell receptor beta chains derived from one specimen sequenced in a study of radiation and T cells in renal cell carcinoma. As for time point: blood 2 weeks post-SBRT. Noted treatment: 15 Gy SBRT to primary tumor, nephrectomy 4 weeks later. Method: immunoSEQ multiplex PCR; TCRdb's copy keeps in-frame clones and lacks some. This table holds about 49,000 clones, 80% found once. The source material was blood, sampled from a patient whose treatment included radiotherapy and nephrectomy. The receptors were gathered from a woman in her seventies with renal cell carcinoma.

In DNA form, the CDR3 reads TGCGCCAGCAGCCCCGGACCGGGGGCGGCCACCGGGGAGCTGTTTTTT. Protein product: CASSPGPGAATGELFF. The chain is built from TRBV5-1 and TRBJ2-2, with D perhaps being TRBD1 or TRBD2 (6 bases each). The CDR3 extends over 16 amino acids. CDR1 and CDR2 (germline): SGHRS, YFSETQ. V lost 4 bases to trimming and J lost 4 bases, with 17 bases between them.

This clone was counted a single time. V usage is TRBV15 and J usage is TRBJ2-2; D might be TRBD1 (6 bases). Trimming left V 5 bases short and J 3 bases short, with 13 bases between. The CDR3 spans 15 residues. Germline assignment: CDR1 LNHNV and CDR2 YYDKDF (reference sequence). CDR3 nucleotides: TGTGCCACCAGCCCAGGACAGACCGACACCGGGGAGCTGTTTTTT. It is translated as CATSPGQTDTGELFF. Filled out from reference TRBV15 and TRBJ2-2, the complete variable domain reads DAMVIQNPRYQVTQFGKPVTLSCSQTLNHNVMYWYQQKSSQAPKLLFHYYDKDFNNEADTPDNFQSRRPNTSFCFLDIRSPGLGDTAMYLCATSPGQTDTGELFFGEGSRLTVL.

This clone was detected only a few times. The chain is built from TRBV4-2 and TRBJ2-7; D is perhaps TRBD2 (5 bases). CDR3 length equals 13 residues. Deletions cut 5 bases from V and 2 bases from J, with 10 bases between. Germline CDR1 is LGHNA and CDR2 is YNFKEQ. CDR3 nucleotide sequence: TGTGCCAGCAGCAAATCGGAGGCCTACGAGCAGTACTTC. The encoded protein is CASSKSEAYEQYF.

As regards this clone: Other DNA sequences in the sample encode the same CDR3. CDR3 amino acids: CASSLEGAFTDTQYF. Written as DNA, the CDR3 is TGCGCCAGCAGCTTGGAAGGGGCCTTCACAGATACGCAGTATTTT. V gene TRBV5-1 combines with J gene TRBJ2-3; D might be TRBD1 (5 bases). Trimming cost V 0 bases and J 2 bases, with 10 bases left between them. The CDR3 runs to 15 residues. CDR1 SGHRS and CDR2 YFSETQ come from the germline V gene.

This clone has only one observation. The chain has TRBV13 and TRBJ2-7, with unresolved D. CDR3 length: 17 amino acids. V was cut by 1 base and J by 2 bases, with 18 bases left in between. From germline, CDR1 is PRHDT and CDR2 FYEKMQ (reference sequence). The CDR3 DNA reads as TGTGCCAGCAGCTTAGCGGCTCTGCACGGACGCACCTACGAGCAGTACTTC. Encoded protein: CASSLAALHGRTYEQYF.

The chain couples TRBV2 to TRBJ2-1; the D gene is possibly TRBD2 (5 bases). The CDR3 consists of 13 residues. Per germline, CDR1 SNHLY and CDR2 FYNNEI. V gave up 7 bases and J gave up 0 bases, with 7 bases separating them. The CDR3 region is CASTGSSYNEQFF. The DNA for the CDR3 is TGTGCCAGCACGGGGAGCTCCTACAATGAGCAGTTCTTC.

The genes are TRBV28 and TRBJ2-1, with a tentative D call TRBD2 (5 bases). The V gene's germline CDR1 is MDHEN and CDR2 SYDVKM. This CDR3 contains 15 residues. V was cut by 3 bases and J by 2 bases, with 11 bases left in between. The CDR3 reads CASSFGTSPYNEQFF. The CDR3 region has the DNA TGTGCCAGCAGTTTTGGAACTAGTCCCTACAATGAGCAGTTCTTC.

The chain carries TRBV6-6 and TRBJ2-1; D gene unclear. In germline, CDR1 is MNHNY, CDR2 SVGAGI (reference sequence). This CDR3 is built from 15 residues. Trimming pared 6 bases from V and 3 bases from J, leaving 15 bases between. For the CDR3, the DNA is TGTGCCAGCAGCTCCCCACGGAAGGTCTACAATGAGCAGTTCTTC. Its protein product is CASSSPRKVYNEQFF.

The CDR3 spells CASSIGRPRYNEQFF. DNA for the CDR3: TGTGCCAGTAGTATTGGGAGGCCCCGCTACAATGAGCAGTTCTTC. This chain uses TRBV19 with TRBJ2-1; TRBD2 is a possible D gene (6 bases). The germline CDR1 and CDR2 sequences are LNHDA and SQIVND (reference sequence). The length of the CDR3 is 15 residues. Trimming stripped 3 bases from V and 3 bases from J, with 12 bases between.

CDR3: CASSERPGGGTEAFF. The CDR3 DNA follows: TGCGCCAGCAGTGAACGTCCAGGGGGAGGCACTGAAGCTTTCTTT. V usage is TRBV10-2 and J usage is TRBJ1-1; 7 nucleotides align to TRBD1. The V gene end was trimmed by 3 bases and the J gene end by 4 bases; junction bases not matched to a gene: 8. Per the germline V gene, CDR1 is WSHSY and CDR2 is SAAADI. The CDR3 is 15 residues long.

V is TRBV6-5 and J is TRBJ2-1; 9 bases align to TRBD1. Germline trimming cut 8 bases from V and 4 bases from J; bases unmatched to any gene: 6. The CDR3 sequence is 14 residues long. CDR1 and CDR2 from the germline V gene are MNHEY and SVGAGI. The CDR3 spells CASYGQGTYNEQFF. The CDR3 DNA follows: TGTGCCAGCTACGGACAGGGGACTTACAATGAGCAGTTCTTC.

The chain links TRBV15 to TRBJ2-1; D may be TRBD2 (5 bases). V was shortened by 0 bases and J by 7 bases, with 13 bases between the two germline ends. CDR3 length: 15 residues. Per germline, CDR1 LNHNV and CDR2 YYDKDF (reference sequence). The CDR3: CATSRDARLSNEQFF. Written as DNA, the CDR3 is TGTGCCACCAGCAGAGACGCCCGACTATCAAATGAGCAGTTCTTC.

V usage is TRBV4-1 and J usage is TRBJ2-3; 8 bases match TRBD1. V shed 1 base and J 2 bases; nucleotides not matched to a gene: 8. The CDR3 totals 17 residues. CDR1 is MGHRA, CDR2 YSYEKL, per germline. In nucleotides, the CDR3 is TGCGCCAGCAGCCAAGTGACAGGGGTAAGCCTCACAGATACGCAGTATTTT. Translated, it gives CASSQVTGVSLTDTQYF.

The rearrangement joins TRBV5-1 to TRBJ2-1, with D possibly TRBD2 on 6 matching bases. The germline V gene has CDR1 SGHRS and CDR2 YFSETQ. With 3 bases removed from V and 0 bases from J, the gap between germline ends came to 10 bases. The CDR3 runs 15 residues. CDR3 coding DNA: TGCGCCAGCAGCTACCGAGCGGGCTCCTACAATGAGCAGTTCTTC. It yields the protein CASSYRAGSYNEQFF.

The J gene is TRBJ2-7, the V gene TRBV5-6; tentative D call: TRBD1 (6 bases). CDR3 length: 15 amino acids. The germline V gene has CDR1 SGHDT and CDR2 YYEEEE. Between the trimmed V and J ends, which lost 4 bases and 6 bases, there was a span of 20 bases. DNA for the CDR3: TGTGCCAGCAGCGTCGTCCTCAGGGGTAGGGGCGAGCAGTACTTC. Protein product: CASSVVLRGRGEQYF.

This clone was seen once. A read error may produce the germline difference seen at one junction end. The genes are TRBV28 and TRBJ1-2, with D perhaps TRBD1 (5 bases). The CDR3 is made up of 12 amino acids. The germline V gene encodes CDR1 MDHEN and CDR2 SYDVKM. The CDR3 region has the DNA TGTGCCAGTGGGGGGTTGAACTACGGCTACACCTTC. It encodes CASGGLNYGYTF.

The J gene is TRBJ1-2, the V gene TRBV18; D perhaps matches TRBD1 (6 bases). Trimming stripped 2 bases from V and 8 bases from J, with 15 bases between. This CDR3 is 14 amino acids long. Germline lookup yields CDR1 KGHSH and CDR2 LQKENI. CDR3: CASSPRGHEGGYTF. CDR3 nucleotide sequence: TGTGCCAGCTCACCAAGGGGACATGAGGGGGGCTACACCTTC.

This chain joins TRBV20-1 and TRBJ1-1, with D unresolved. The CDR3 is 9 residues long. The V gene's germline CDR1 is DFQATT and CDR2 SNEGSKA (reference sequence). V lost 6 bases, J lost 11 bases, and 10 bases lay in between. The CDR3 DNA is TGCAGTGCCGCCAGCGGGGCTTTCTTT. This encodes CSAASGAFF.

CDR3: CASSLRQGASEETQYF. DNA for the CDR3: TGTGCCAGCAGCTTAAGACAGGGGGCGTCCGAAGAGACCCAGTACTTC. The chain links TRBV7-8 to TRBJ2-5, with 10 bases aligning to TRBD1. The CDR3 covers 16 residues. The ends lost 2 bases at V and 3 bases at J; junction bases unmatched: 6. Looked up from germline, CDR1 is SGHVS and CDR2 is FQNEAQ.

This sequence joins TRBV7-8 and TRBJ2-7, with 10 bases identical to TRBD1. The CDR3 sequence is 14 residues long. Germline V gene data show CDR1 as SGHVS and CDR2 as FQNEAQ. V trimming: 4 bases; J trimming: 5 bases; junction bases outside the gene matches: 5. This CDR3 is CASSSGQGFDEQYF. For the CDR3, the DNA is TGTGCCAGCAGCTCGGGACAGGGGTTCGACGAGCAGTACTTC. Full variable domain (outside the CDR3, taken from reference TRBV7-8 and TRBJ2-7): GAGVSQSPRYKVAKRGQDVALRCDPISGHVSLFWYQQALGQGPEFLTYFQNEAQLDKSGLPSDRFFAERPEGSVSTLKIQRTQQEDSAVYLCASSSGQGFDEQYFGPGTRLTVT.